This T cell receptor beta chain stems from a study of cytomegalovirus exposure and HLA in healthy donors. CDR3 size: 13 residues. Between the trimmed V and J ends, which lost 1 base and 1 base, there was a span of 4 bases. Germline V gene sequence: CDR1 MDHEN, CDR2 SYDVKM. Comment on this clone: The antigen is not known.

The PCR contained 60 Vbeta and 13 Jbeta primers. Only in-frame clones appear in the TCRdb table, and some are missing; sequencing was by immunoSEQ multiplex PCR. The sample has about 120,000 clones; roughly four fifths are singletons. Study-level points and caveats: The study listed under 200 cytomegalovirus-associated TCR beta chains. Researchers had no immune exposure information except CMV serostatus available. Confirmation in vitro established that three CMV-associated chains were specific for CMV antigens. In a later analysis, CMV-associated beta chains were mostly HLA-associated, it appeared.

This chain joins TRBV28 and TRBJ1-1, with D unresolved. The sample taken for sequencing was PBMCs. The source is a woman younger than 35 in good health and CMV-seronegative. In DNA form, the CDR3 reads TGTGCCAGCAGTTTATCTAGGAACACTGAAGCTTTCTTT. Residues: CASSLSRNTEAFF.